The 29 T cell receptor beta chains below come from one sample, sequenced in a study of T-cell reconstitution after alpha-beta-depleted transplantation in children (TCRdb year 2016). Libraries came from PCR. Sequenced on an Illumina HiSeq 2500. TCR libraries were prepared with molecular barcoding, using unique molecular identifiers to normalize TCRbeta repertoire quantification. TCRdb's own reprocessing of the public reads used fastp at Q25 and MiXCR and kept productive beta chains. Each record represents a unique CDR3 protein, reported with the most common genes and DNA among its rows. This sample holds around 15,000 distinct CDR3 sequences; roughly 8.2% were observed only once. Around 34% of the sample belongs to the ten largest clones. The intended sense of this specimen's time point label: day 60 (about 2 months) after transplantation. This specimen's treatment or condition label, interpreted: allogeneic hematopoietic cell transplantation with graft depleted of TCRalphabeta T cells and CD19 B cells.

The material was PBMCs, mostly from graft donor cells, obtained 60 days after TCRalphabeta/CD19-depleted stem cell transplant. These receptors all come from a boy under two years old who had a stem cell transplant for Wiskott-Aldrich syndrome, so the T cells may come from the graft donor.

This clonotype was detected only a few times. V usage is TRBV18 and J usage is TRBJ1-3; possibly TRBD1 for D (5 bases). Germline assignment: CDR1 KGHSH and CDR2 LQKENI. V shed 3 bases and J shed 4 bases, with 19 bases lying between them. CDR3 length: 17 amino acids. CDR3 in DNA: TGTGCCAGCTCACCTGGGACCGCCGCAGAGGCGGGAAACACCATATATTTT. It specifies CASSPGTAAEAGNTIYF.

This clonotype was seen repeatedly, ten times or more. The chain employs TRBV3-1 and TRBJ2-1; D gene unclear. The germline V and J ends were trimmed by 1 base and 0 bases, with 7 bases remaining between them. Germline V gene sequence: CDR1 LGHDT, CDR2 YNNKEL (reference sequence). This CDR3 contains 15 residues. CDR3 region: CASSQGESSYNEQFF. Here the CDR3 DNA reads TGTGCCAGCAGCCAAGGTGAGAGCTCCTACAATGAGCAGTTCTTC.

The chain carries TRBV5-1 and TRBJ1-4; 9 bases align to TRBD1. The CDR3 runs to 16 residues. Germline V lookup: CDR1 SGHRS, CDR2 YFSETQ. V lost 0 bases and J lost 7; bases outside the gene matches: 7. The CDR3 DNA follows: TGCGCCAGCAGCTTGGGTCTAGGGACAGGGAGTGAAAAACTGTTTTTT. Amino acid sequence: CASSLGLGTGSEKLFF.

This clonotype is labeled as medium-sized. This chain uses TRBV6-2 or TRBV6-3 with TRBJ2-7; weak D call: TRBD2 (6 bases). Germline V gene sequence: CDR1 MNHEY, CDR2 SVGEGT. Trimming stripped 5 bases from V and 2 bases from J, with 10 bases between. This CDR3 is built from 13 residues. The CDR3 here is CASSDWGAYEQYF. The CDR3 nucleotides are TGTGCCAGCAGTGACTGGGGGGCCTACGAGCAGTACTTC.

This clonotype has a count of ten or more. The J gene is TRBJ1-6, the V gene TRBV20-1; D uncertain. From germline, CDR1 is DFQATT and CDR2 SNEGSKA (reference sequence). Trimming took off 6 bases at V and 8 bases at J, with 20 bases between the two ends. There are 15 residues in the CDR3. The CDR3 DNA reads TGCAGTGCGAGACGTGGCGACAAGCTTGATTCACCCCTCCACTTT. It encodes CSARRGDKLDSPLHF.

This clonotype occurred many times. This rearrangement joins TRBV6-5 to TRBJ2-7, with D possibly called TRBD1 or TRBD2 (6 bases each). The CDR3 loop spans 15 amino acids. Germline V lookup: CDR1 MNHEY, CDR2 SVGAGI. The V end was cut by 2 bases, the J end by 0 bases, with 11 bases between. The CDR3, as DNA: TGTGCCAGCAGTTACGGGGGGCTAGGCTCCTACGAGCAGTACTTC. Translated, it gives CASSYGGLGSYEQYF.

The table lists this clonotype with many counts. J is TRBJ1-3 and V is TRBV7-2; TRBD1 aligns across 7 bases. Germline loops: CDR1 SGHTA, CDR2 FQGNSA. The ends lost 3 bases at V and 2 bases at J; junction bases unmatched: 4. The length of the CDR3 is 15 residues. CDR3 bases: TGTGCCAGCAGCTTCACCGACAGGGCTGGAAACACCATATATTTT. Its protein product is CASSFTDRAGNTIYF.

This clonotype showed up many times. The genes are TRBV12-3 or TRBV12-4 and TRBJ2-3; either TRBD1 or TRBD2 may fit D (5 bases each). CDR3 length: 15 amino acids. Trimming took 6 bases from V and 8 from J, leaving 21 bases between them. The DNA for the CDR3 is TGTGCCAGCAGGGAGAGGGACCTAGGGCAGGGTACGCAGTATTTT. Its protein is CASRERDLGQGTQYF.

This clonotype was seen ten or more times. V and J are TRBV6-1 and TRBJ2-6, with D unresolved. Per the germline V gene, CDR1 is MNHNS and CDR2 is SASEGT. This CDR3 contains 15 residues. Trimming removed 6 bases from V and 0 bases from J, with 9 bases in between. CDR3: CASRGQPSGANVLTF. As DNA, the CDR3 is TGTGCCAGCAGGGGCCAGCCCTCTGGGGCCAACGTCCTGACTTTC.

In this sample, this clonotype turned up many times. The chain links TRBV4-1 to TRBJ2-7, with 9 bases that match TRBD2. The CDR3 totals 17 residues. The germline V gene has CDR1 MGHRA and CDR2 YSYEKL. The J segment lost 6 bases and the V segment lost 2 bases, leaving 14 bases of the junction unmatched. This chain's CDR3 is CASSQFARREGLGEQYF. The CDR3 nucleotides are TGCGCCAGCAGCCAATTCGCTCGGCGGGAGGGTTTGGGCGAGCAGTACTTC.

This clonotype was observed at least ten times. The V and J genes are TRBV5-1 and TRBJ1-2; D is uncertain. V lost 4 bases and J 2 bases, leaving 15 bases between the germline ends. Germline loops: CDR1 SGHRS, CDR2 YFSETQ. The CDR3 spans 15 residues. The CDR3 DNA reads TGCGCCAGCAGCCTGGAATTGGACGTGAACTATGGCTACACCTTC. It encodes CASSLELDVNYGYTF.

This clonotype was seen more than once but under ten times. The chain employs TRBV6-5 and TRBJ2-1; maybe TRBD2 (5 bases). The CDR3 has 15 amino acids. Per germline, CDR1 MNHEY and CDR2 SVGAGI. Trimming removed 3 bases at V and 8 bases at J, with 17 bases between. CDR3 sequence (DNA): TGTGCCAGCAGTTATGTGCCCCGAGACTATCATGAGCAGTTCTTC. Its protein product is CASSYVPRDYHEQFF.

As for this clonotype: It may be a read error: a sequence one base away is much more abundant. This sequence joins TRBV7-3 and TRBJ2-3; 8 nucleotides agree with TRBD1. CDR1 SGHTA and CDR2 FQGTGA come from the germline V gene. This CDR3 is 14 amino acids long. The CDR3 is CTSSLTGGTDTQYF. The CDR3 DNA reads as TGTACCAGCAGCTTGACAGGGGGCACAGATACGCAGTATTTT.

This clonotype was seen at least ten times. The chain's CDR3 is CASSFRKPGLAGPEQYF. The CDR3 DNA reads TGTGCCAGCAGCTTTAGAAAACCGGGACTAGCGGGACCCGAGCAGTACTTC. The V gene is TRBV12-3 or TRBV12-4, the J gene TRBJ2-7; 13 bases line up with TRBD2. J lost 6 bases, V lost 6 bases, and 14 bases had no gene match. CDR3 length equals 17 residues.

This clonotype has at least ten counts. This sequence joins TRBV7-9 and TRBJ2-5, with 12 bases fitting TRBD2. CDR1 SEHNR and CDR2 FQNEAQ come from the germline V gene (reference sequence). The CDR3 is 16 amino acids. The V and J ends lost 3 bases and 1 base, in that order; junction bases with no gene match: 3. The CDR3 loop is CASSLGLAGSQETQYF. CDR3 coding DNA: TGTGCCAGCAGCTTGGGACTAGCGGGTAGCCAAGAGACCCAGTACTTC.

To note about this clonotype: A much larger clone lies one base from this, so it may be a read error. The chain uses TRBV28 and TRBJ1-4, with D uncertain. V lost 2 bases and J 14 bases, leaving 18 bases between the germline ends. Germline V gives CDR1 MDHEN, CDR2 SYDVKM. The CDR3 covers 14 residues. CDR3 nucleotide sequence: TGTGCCAGCAGTTTACTTACAGTGAGGGTTTTTCTGTTTTTT. Protein sequence: CASSLLTVRVFLFF. Complete variable domain (other parts from reference TRBV28 and TRBJ1-4): DVKVTQSSRYLVKRTGEKVFLECVQDMDHENMFWYRQDPGLGLRLIYFSYDVKMKEKGDIPEGYSVSREKKERFSLILESASTNQTSMYLCASSLLTVRVFLFFGSGTQLSVL.

This clonotype was seen a few times. The genes are TRBV3-1 and TRBJ2-3; TRBD2 might be the D (5 bases). The CDR3 is 13 residues long. The V and J ends lost 2 bases and 6 bases respectively, with 9 bases between them. Per germline, CDR1 LGHDT and CDR2 YNNKEL (reference sequence). The DNA for the CDR3 is TGTGCCAGCAGCCAATCCACGGGGGATACGCAGTATTTT. As protein: CASSQSTGDTQYF.

The chain employs TRBV18 and TRBJ2-4; D gene ambiguous. Germline V gene data show CDR1 as KGHSH and CDR2 as LQKENI. The V gene lost 9 bases and the J gene lost 0 bases, with 12 bases spanning the gap. The CDR3 consists of 14 residues. Here the CDR3 DNA reads TGTGCCAGTAGTGACTCCTTAGCCAAAAACATTCAGTACTTC. Encoded protein: CASSDSLAKNIQYF. Looking up the rest from reference TRBV18 and TRBJ2-4 gives the full variable domain: NAGVMQNPRHLVRRRGQEARLRCSPMKGHSHVYWYRQLPEEGLKFMVYLQKENIIDESGMPKERFSAEFPKEGPSILRIQQVVRGDSAAYFCASSDSLAKNIQYFGAGTRLSVL.

The sample holds a few counts of this clonotype. The CDR3: CATSDSGPKKNEQFF. The CDR3 region has the DNA TGTGCCACCAGTGACTCCGGGCCCAAGAAGAATGAGCAGTTCTTC. The chain combines TRBV24-1 with TRBJ2-1, with unresolved D. The CDR3 totals 15 residues. Germline V lookup: CDR1 KGHDR, CDR2 SFDVKD. Trimming took 4 bases from V and 7 from J, leaving 16 bases between them.

In this sample, this clonotype turned up a few times. The CDR3 DNA follows: TGCGCCAGCATGACAGGGGATAATTCACCCCTCCACTTT. Protein sequence: CASMTGDNSPLHF. The chain carries TRBV5-1 and TRBJ1-6; TRBD1 agrees at 8 bases. V lost 6 bases, J lost 5 bases, and 1 base stayed unmatched. Per germline, CDR1 SGHRS and CDR2 YFSETQ. CDR3 size: 13 residues.

Many counts were recorded for this clonotype. The chain carries TRBV7-6 and TRBJ2-7; D is unresolved. CDR1 and CDR2 (germline): SGHVS, FNYEAQ. Between the trimmed V and J ends, which lost 5 bases and 1 base, there was a span of 12 bases. CDR3 length equals 14 residues. The CDR3 bases are TGTGCCAGCAGCCAAAGACCGGATTCCTACGAGCAGTACTTC. Protein: CASSQRPDSYEQYF.

There are many counts of this clonotype. The V call is TRBV18, the J call TRBJ2-7; 13 bases align to TRBD2. Germline trimming cut 4 bases from V and 2 bases from J; bases unmatched to any gene: 2. The CDR3 spans 15 residues. Germline V gene data show CDR1 as KGHSH and CDR2 as LQKENI. This chain's CDR3 is CASSRLAGGPYEQYF. CDR3 bases: TGTGCCAGCTCACGACTAGCGGGAGGTCCCTACGAGCAGTACTTC.

Sample share makes this clonotype medium-sized. The chain is built from TRBV5-8 and TRBJ2-2; D might be TRBD1 (6 bases). V was trimmed by 4 bases and J by 0 bases, leaving 13 bases between them. Germline-derived CDR1 and CDR2 are SGHTS and YDEGEE. The CDR3 extends over 16 amino acids. CDR3 in DNA: TGTGCCAGCAGCCCGGGGACACCCGCGAACACCGGGGAGCTGTTTTTT. Translation: CASSPGTPANTGELFF.

There are many counts of this clonotype. This chain connects TRBV7-9 to TRBJ2-5, with 8 bases matching TRBD2. Germline assignment: CDR1 SEHNR and CDR2 FQNEAQ (reference sequence). This CDR3 region has 15 residues. With V trimmed by 5 bases and J by 2 bases, 7 bases remained unmatched. The CDR3 is CASSHSGNKQETQYF. The CDR3 DNA follows: TGTGCCAGCAGCCATAGCGGGAACAAACAAGAGACCCAGTACTTC.

The table lists this clonotype with many counts. The chain joins TRBV5-1 to TRBJ1-1; D perhaps matches TRBD1 (5 bases). The CDR3 is 11 amino acids. Trimming took 0 bases from V and 8 from J, leaving 5 bases between them. The germline V gene has CDR1 SGHRS and CDR2 YFSETQ. This CDR3 is CASSLGTEAFF. The CDR3 bases are TGCGCCAGCAGCTTGGGGACAGAAGCTTTCTTT.

There are many counts of this clonotype. CDR3 DNA sequence: TGTGCCAGCAGCTTGTGGGCGCGCACTGAAGCTTTCTTT. Translated: CASSLWARTEAFF. The chain joins TRBV5-6 to TRBJ1-1; D unclear. The CDR3 sequence is 13 residues long. Germline lookup yields CDR1 SGHDT and CDR2 YYEEEE. V lost 1 base, J lost 4 bases, and 8 bases lay in between.

The rearrangement links TRBV30 to TRBJ2-1, with TRBD2 identical over 8 bases. Germline CDR1 and CDR2: GTSNPN and SVGIG (reference sequence). V shed 4 bases, J shed 3 bases, and the junction held 17 bases outside the gene matches. The CDR3 has 18 amino acids. CDR3 DNA: TGTGCCTGGAACGCCGGGAGGGCCAGTTCGAGTTTCTACAATGAGCAGTTCTTC. Its protein is CAWNAGRASSSFYNEQFF.

The chain carries TRBV5-1 and TRBJ2-7; D assignment may be TRBD1 or TRBD2 (6 bases each). The CDR3 sequence is 15 residues long. Germline lookup yields CDR1 SGHRS and CDR2 YFSETQ. The ends were cut back, 3 bases at V and 2 bases at J, with 15 bases in the middle. CDR3: CASSSFGGAAYEQYF. The CDR3 DNA is TGCGCCAGCAGCTCATTCGGGGGCGCGGCCTACGAGCAGTACTTC.

The V and J genes are TRBV28 and TRBJ1-1; D unresolved. The CDR3 consists of 15 residues. The ends were cut back, 4 bases at V and 0 bases at J, with 12 bases in the middle. Germline V gene sequence: CDR1 MDHEN, CDR2 SYDVKM. The chain's CDR3 is CASSYPMTVNTEAFF. In DNA, the CDR3 is TGTGCCAGCAGTTACCCGATGACGGTGAACACTGAAGCTTTCTTT.